This T cell receptor beta chain is from a study of blood T cells in healthy people across ages. Notes on the study in general: Measured against age, TCR beta diversity per million T cells decreased in a roughly linear manner. Any changes in expanded clonotypes were possibly confounded, as donor CMV status remained unknown. Comparison with aged donors showed that long-lived donors had more naive CD4+ cells and higher diversity.

Together with a sample-barcoded 5' primer, a J-beta primer mix was included in a second PCR lasting roughly 6 to 12 cycles. One entry per CDR3 protein, called by TCRdb with MiXCR from the 5' RACE reads. The sample includes hundreds of thousands of distinct CDR3 sequences, roughly 41% of them seen just once. For this clonotype: No antigen is known for it.

This sequence originates from an older woman in good health. Sequenced input: blood.

The CDR3 here is CAIKGQGRETQYF. Written as DNA, the CDR3 is TGTGCCATCAAGGGACAGGGGAGGGAGACCCAGTACTTC. The chain carries TRBV10-3 and TRBJ2-5, with TRBD1 matching over 10 bases. Germline V lookup: CDR1 ENHRY, CDR2 SYGVKD. V was pared by 7 bases and J by 5 bases, with 4 bases of the junction left unmatched. This CDR3 has 13 residues.